This T cell receptor beta chain derives from a study of blood T cell repertoires in COVID-19. The table came from immunoSEQ multiplex PCR; TCRdb's copy has only in-frame clones and leaves some out. Among about 99,000 clones listed, approximately 88% were seen once. The CDR3 is 15 amino acids. Trimming shortened V by 2 bases and J by 3 bases, and 11 bases separated the two germline ends. Looked up from germline, CDR1 is MGHRA and CDR2 is YSYEKL. The sequenced sample was peripheral blood. The chain uses TRBV4-1 and TRBJ1-3; D remains unclear. This TCR was recovered from a man between 60 and 75 years old with acute or convalescent COVID-19. The CDR3 DNA sequence: TGCGCCAGCAGCCAATGGGCAGAACTTGGAAACACCATATATTTT. Translating it yields CASSQWAELGNTIYF.